Listed here are 22 T cell receptor beta chains from one sample, sequenced in a study of cytomegalovirus exposure and HLA in healthy donors. The table came from immunoSEQ multiplex PCR; TCRdb's copy has only in-frame clones and leaves some out. This table holds some 270,000 clones, 70% to 90% found once. Input material: PBMCs. These receptors were obtained from a woman under 30 in good health and CMV-seronegative.

CDR3 sequence: CASSRDRGFEQYF. CDR3 DNA sequence: TGTGCCAGCAGCCGGGACAGGGGCTTCGAGCAGTACTTC. V usage is TRBV14 and J usage is TRBJ2-7; the match to TRBD1 covers 10 bases. In germline, CDR1 is SGHDN, CDR2 FVKESK. The CDR3 has 13 amino acids. J was trimmed by 6 bases and V by 4 bases; bases with no gene match: 3.

V and J are TRBV29-1 and TRBJ2-1, with TRBD1 matching 10 bases. J was trimmed by 8 bases and V by 6 bases; bases with no gene match: 10. This CDR3 comprises 14 residues. In germline, CDR1 is SQVTM, CDR2 ANQGSEA. The CDR3 reads CSVQPGQGLYEQFF. CDR3 DNA sequence: TGCAGCGTGCAACCGGGACAGGGGTTGTATGAGCAGTTCTTC.

This chain connects TRBV10-3 to TRBJ2-7, with TRBD1 as a possible D gene (6 bases). The V and J ends lost 6 bases and 4 bases respectively, with 10 bases between them. Germline V lookup: CDR1 ENHRY, CDR2 SYGVKD. This CDR3 has 12 residues. For the CDR3, the DNA is TGTGCCATCAGAAGTCAGGGGTACGAGCAGTACTTC. Protein sequence: CAIRSQGYEQYF.

V is TRBV5-1 and J is TRBJ2-1; 9 bases fit TRBD1. V gave up 4 bases and J gave up 8 bases; unmatched junction bases: 7. The V gene's germline CDR1 is SGHRS and CDR2 YFSETQ. The CDR3 spans 14 residues. CDR3 residues: CASSTGQGRYEQFF. In DNA form, the CDR3 reads TGCGCCAGCAGCACGGGACAGGGCAGATATGAGCAGTTCTTC. The full variable domain, its missing parts supplied by reference TRBV5-1 and TRBJ2-1, is KAGVTQTPRYLIKTRGQQVTLSCSPISGHRSVSWYQQTPGQGLQFLFEYFSETQRNKGNFPGRFSGRQFSNSRSEMNVSTLELGDSALYLCASSTGQGRYEQFFGPGTRLTVL.

Worth noting for this clone: At one end, the junction sequence differs from germline, possibly due to a read error. The chain links TRBV11-2 to TRBJ2-7, with TRBD1 matching over 7 bases. The CDR3 covers 10 residues. CDR1 and CDR2 from the germline V gene are SGHAT and FQNNGV. The CDR3 reads CASSPTRQGF. CDR3 coding DNA: TGTGCCAGCAGCCCGACTCGACAGGGCTTC.

The chain couples TRBV4-2 to TRBJ2-1, with 7 nucleotides matching TRBD2. Germline loops: CDR1 LGHNA, CDR2 YNFKEQ. Unmatched junction bases numbered 7, after V lost 0 bases and J lost 5 bases. The CDR3 runs 16 residues. The CDR3 region has the DNA TGTGCCAGCAGCCAAGAGAGGACTAGGCCTGACAATGAGCAGTTCTTC. Amino acid sequence: CASSQERTRPDNEQFF.

The V call is TRBV27, the J call TRBJ2-5; 7 bases line up with TRBD2. The CDR3 length is 14 residues. V lost 2 bases to trimming and J lost 6 bases; unmatched junction nucleotides: 6. Looked up from germline, CDR1 is MNHEY and CDR2 is SMNVEV (reference sequence). CDR3 in amino acids: CASSLRGGLKTQYF. The CDR3 bases are TGTGCCAGCAGTTTACGCGGGGGATTAAAGACCCAGTACTTC.

The chain joins TRBV6-4 to TRBJ2-1, with D possibly matching TRBD2 (6 bases). CDR1 is MRHNA and CDR2 is SNTAGT in the germline V gene. This CDR3 is 16 amino acids long. The V end was cut by 2 bases, the J end by 3 bases, with 14 bases between. The CDR3 here is CASSDTDSGRYNEQFF. The CDR3 DNA reads as TGTGCCAGCAGTGACACCGATAGCGGCCGCTACAATGAGCAGTTCTTC.

V is TRBV30 and J is TRBJ2-7, with 9 bases that match TRBD2. The CDR3 spans 16 residues. V lost 0 bases to trimming and J lost 1 base; unmatched junction nucleotides: 7. Germline-derived CDR1 and CDR2 are GTSNPN and SVGIG (reference sequence). DNA of the CDR3: TGTGCCTGGAGTGTAGGAGCGGGGGGCCCTTCCTACGAGCAGTACTTC. It encodes CAWSVGAGGPSYEQYF.

This chain joins TRBV5-6 and TRBJ2-5; TRBD2 matches at 9 bases. Germline V lookup: CDR1 SGHDT, CDR2 YYEEEE. J lost 4 bases, V lost 6 bases, and 13 bases had no gene match. The CDR3 contains 16 residues. The chain's CDR3 is CASIPWAGGPRETQYF. The CDR3 nucleotides read TGTGCCAGCATCCCCTGGGCGGGGGGGCCACGAGAGACCCAGTACTTC.

The chain combines TRBV5-1 with TRBJ1-2, with D tentatively TRBD1 (5 bases). Germline V gene data show CDR1 as SGHRS and CDR2 as YFSETQ. The ends were cut back, 0 bases at V and 4 bases at J, with 10 bases in the middle. The CDR3 sequence is 14 residues long. The CDR3 protein is CASSLEGDFYGYTF. CDR3 bases: TGCGCCAGCAGCTTGGAAGGGGACTTCTATGGCTACACCTTC.

This clone was seen only once. This chain connects TRBV5-1 to TRBJ1-3, with D hard to call. The CDR3 sequence is 15 residues long. Trimming stripped 0 bases from V and 2 bases from J, with 9 bases between. Per germline, CDR1 SGHRS and CDR2 YFSETQ. The CDR3 bases are TGCGCCAGCAGCTTGGGGGAGTCGGCTGGAAACACCATATATTTT. This encodes CASSLGESAGNTIYF.

The rearrangement links TRBV27 to TRBJ2-2; 10 bases match TRBD2. Germline V gene data show CDR1 as MNHEY and CDR2 as SMNVEV (reference sequence). The CDR3 has 16 residues. V trimming: 6 bases; J trimming: 4 bases; junction bases outside the gene matches: 8. CDR3: CASRGSGRFRTGELFF. The CDR3 nucleotides are TGTGCCAGCAGGGGTAGCGGGAGGTTTCGCACCGGGGAGCTGTTTTTT.

This clone was counted a few times. The rearrangement uses TRBV7-6 and TRBJ1-2, with TRBD1 as a possible D gene (6 bases). V was cut by 5 bases and J by 5 bases, with 21 bases left in between. Germline lookup yields CDR1 SGHVS and CDR2 FNYEAQ. There are 16 residues in the CDR3. DNA for the CDR3: TGTGCCAGCAGCAATGGAGGGGAGGGGGGCCTTTATGGCTACACCTTC. Protein: CASSNGGEGGLYGYTF.

This sequence joins TRBV5-1 and TRBJ2-7, with TRBD2 identical over 8 bases. Germline V gene sequence: CDR1 SGHRS, CDR2 YFSETQ. After removal of 4 bases from V and 5 bases from J, the junction contained 11 bases not matched to a gene. This CDR3 spans 15 amino acids. DNA of the CDR3: TGCGCCAGCAGCCGGGTGGCGGGGGGCTTGGACGAGCAGTACTTC. It specifies CASSRVAGGLDEQYF.

The chain uses TRBV6-1 and TRBJ1-5, with TRBD1 as a possible D gene (6 bases). Germline assignment: CDR1 MNHNS and CDR2 SASEGT. The CDR3 has 16 residues. V was cut by 2 bases and J by 6 bases, with 17 bases left in between. The CDR3 loop reads CASSEIWGEGGQPQHF. Here the CDR3 DNA reads TGTGCCAGCAGTGAAATTTGGGGAGAAGGGGGTCAGCCCCAGCATTTT.

The rearrangement uses TRBV5-1 and TRBJ1-2; D not resolved. The CDR3 is 13 amino acids. CDR1 SGHRS and CDR2 YFSETQ come from the germline V gene. Between the trimmed V and J ends, which lost 2 bases and 6 bases, there was a span of 11 bases. The CDR3 region has the DNA TGCGCCAGCAGCTTCTCGGGGTCCGATGGCTACACCTTC. Amino acid sequence: CASSFSGSDGYTF.

The CDR3 here is CASSLGGSQYEQYF. The DNA for the CDR3 is TGTGCCAGCAGCTTAGGCGGGAGCCAGTACGAGCAGTACTTC. The V call is TRBV7-2, the J call TRBJ2-7; 7 bases map to TRBD2. Germline CDR1 reads SGHTA; CDR2 reads FQGNSA. There are 14 residues in the CDR3. Trimming cost V 1 base and J 4 bases; bases outside gene matches: 4.

This chain connects TRBV1 to TRBJ2-3; the table's D call TRBD2 went unverified against the DNA. TRBV1 corresponds to a pseudogene. The CDR3 sequence is 19 residues long. This CDR3 is CTSSPAGTRNVWGTDTQYF. The DNA for the CDR3 is TGCACCAGCAGCCCAGCCGGGACTAGAAATGTCTGGGGCACAGATACGCAGTATTTT.

V usage is TRBV5-1 and J usage is TRBJ2-5, with 7 positions matching TRBD1. Germline V CDR1 and CDR2: SGHRS, YFSETQ. The trim removed 4 bases at V and 5 bases at J, leaving 23 bases unmatched. This CDR3 is 19 amino acids long. The CDR3 protein is CASSHDPGTVIRLSETQYF. As DNA, the CDR3 is TGCGCCAGCAGCCACGATCCCGGGACAGTTATTCGACTTAGCGAGACCCAGTACTTC.

This clone was observed a handful of times. The V and J genes are TRBV4-1 and TRBJ2-7; perhaps TRBD1 as D (6 bases). CDR1 and CDR2 from the germline V gene are MGHRA and YSYEKL. The ends were cut back, 1 base at V and 3 bases at J, with 10 bases in the middle. The length of the CDR3 is 14 residues. DNA for the CDR3: TGCGCCAGCAGCCAAGGTACAGGGATCTACGAGCAGTACTTC. This encodes CASSQGTGIYEQYF.

V gene TRBV5-4 combines with J gene TRBJ2-7, with 7 bases matching TRBD2. V shed 3 bases and J 1 base; nucleotides not matched to a gene: 7. Germline V gene sequence: CDR1 SGHNT, CDR2 YYREEE (reference sequence). This CDR3 is built from 15 residues. The chain's CDR3 is CASSSEAGRSYEQYF. The CDR3 coding sequence is TGTGCCAGCAGCTCCGAAGCGGGACGATCCTACGAGCAGTACTTC.